This is a list of T cell receptor beta chains from one sample in a study of blood T cell repertoires in COVID-19. Measured with immunoSEQ multiplex PCR; TCRdb has only the in-frame clones, and not every one. The sample records around 81,000 clones, around nine tenths being singletons. Input material: peripheral blood. The receptors derive from a woman aged 60 to 75 with acute or convalescent COVID-19. Each CDR3 is given with its conserved first and last residue. The D gene is left open where the match is weak. Where a row states a size, it is once, few, many or the class of an expanded clone; other rows omit it.

j_call: TRBJ1-3; d_call: NA; cdr3_length: 17; clone_size: few; v_call: TRBV11-2; cdr3_nt: TGTGCCAGCAGCTCCGGGGCTCAGGGGCTCCGTGGAAACACCATATATTTT; cdr3_aa: CASSSGAQGLRGNTIYF
j_call: TRBJ2-7; d_call: TRBD1; cdr3_length: 16; clone_size: NA; v_call: TRBV5-1; cdr3_nt: TGCGCCAGCAGTGTATTTCCGGGACAGGGAAACTACGAGCAGTACTTC; cdr3_aa: CASSVFPGQGNYEQYF
j_call: TRBJ1-1; d_call: TRBD1; cdr3_length: 12; clone_size: NA; v_call: TRBV6-2/TRBV6-3; cdr3_nt: TGTGCCAGCAGTCAGGGGGGCACTGAAGCTTTCTTT; cdr3_aa: CASSQGGTEAFF
j_call: TRBJ2-5; d_call: TRBD2; cdr3_length: 13; clone_size: NA; v_call: TRBV29-1; cdr3_nt: TGCAGCGTTGAGATAGCGGGATTCGGGACCCAGTACTTC; cdr3_aa: CSVEIAGFGTQYF
j_call: TRBJ2-7; d_call: TRBD1; cdr3_length: 13; clone_size: NA; v_call: TRBV10-3; cdr3_nt: TGTGCCATCAGGGACAGGGGCTCCTACGAGCAGTACTTC; cdr3_aa: CAIRDRGSYEQYF
j_call: TRBJ2-3; d_call: NA; cdr3_length: 13; clone_size: NA; v_call: TRBV5-8; cdr3_nt: TGTGCCAGCACCTGGCTAGGTAGGGATACGCAGTATTTT; cdr3_aa: CASTWLGRDTQYF
j_call: TRBJ2-1; d_call: TRBD2; cdr3_length: 16; clone_size: NA; v_call: TRBV6-5; cdr3_nt: TGTGCCAGCAGTTACTCGACAACTAGCGGGGGGAATGAGCAGTTCTTC; cdr3_aa: CASSYSTTSGGNEQFF
j_call: TRBJ2-7; d_call: TRBD1; cdr3_length: 13; clone_size: NA; v_call: TRBV30; cdr3_nt: TGTGCCTGGAGCGAGCTAGGGGGCGACGAGCAGTACTTC; cdr3_aa: CAWSELGGDEQYF
j_call: TRBJ2-7; d_call: TRBD1; cdr3_length: 16; clone_size: NA; v_call: TRBV24-1; cdr3_nt: TGTGCCACCAGTGATCATCGGACAGGGGGCGGCTACGAGCAGTACTTC; cdr3_aa: CATSDHRTGGGYEQYF
j_call: TRBJ2-5; d_call: NA; cdr3_length: 15; clone_size: NA; v_call: TRBV6-5; cdr3_nt: TGTGCCAGCAGTCGCGGGACTGGAGGGTATGAGACCCAGTACTTC; cdr3_aa: CASSRGTGGYETQYF
j_call: TRBJ1-1; d_call: NA; cdr3_length: 15; clone_size: NA; v_call: TRBV9; cdr3_nt: TGTGCCAGCAGCGTAGATCAGGGGAGGGACACTGAAGCTTTCTTT; cdr3_aa: CASSVDQGRDTEAFF
j_call: TRBJ2-4; d_call: TRBD1; cdr3_length: 15; clone_size: NA; v_call: TRBV5-1; cdr3_nt: TGCGCCAGCAGCTTGCTAGGGGGCGATTTGGACATTCAGTACTTC; cdr3_aa: CASSLLGGDLDIQYF
j_call: TRBJ2-4; d_call: TRBD2; cdr3_length: 15; clone_size: NA; v_call: TRBV24-1; cdr3_nt: TGTGCCACCAGTGATGCGACTAGCGGGAATGACATTCAGTACTTC; cdr3_aa: CATSDATSGNDIQYF
j_call: TRBJ2-3; d_call: TRBD2; cdr3_length: 15; clone_size: NA; v_call: TRBV28; cdr3_nt: TGTGCCAGCAGTGGGGCTAGCGGGATGACAGATACGCAGTATTTT; cdr3_aa: CASSGASGMTDTQYF
j_call: TRBJ2-1; d_call: TRBD2; cdr3_length: 15; clone_size: NA; v_call: TRBV4-2; cdr3_nt: TGTGCCAGCAGCCAAGCGGCGGGGGGCTACAATGAGCAGTTCTTC; cdr3_aa: CASSQAAGGYNEQFF
j_call: TRBJ2-7; d_call: NA; cdr3_length: 15; clone_size: NA; v_call: TRBV18; cdr3_nt: TGTGCCAGCTCACCACAATTCGGGGTCTCAGACGAGCAGTACTTC; cdr3_aa: CASSPQFGVSDEQYF
j_call: TRBJ1-1; d_call: NA; cdr3_length: 14; clone_size: NA; v_call: TRBV9; cdr3_nt: TGTGCCAGCAGCGTCGCGGGGACGCGGACTGAAGCTTTCTTT; cdr3_aa: CASSVAGTRTEAFF
j_call: TRBJ1-2; d_call: NA; cdr3_length: 13; clone_size: NA; v_call: TRBV12-3/TRBV12-4; cdr3_nt: TGTGCCAGCAGTTATGGCATTAACTATGGCTACACCTTC; cdr3_aa: CASSYGINYGYTF
j_call: TRBJ1-4; d_call: TRBD1; cdr3_length: 17; clone_size: once; v_call: TRBV4-2; cdr3_nt: TGTGCCAGCAGCCAAGTGGGGACAGGGGGCGCAGATGAAAAACTGTTTTTT; cdr3_aa: CASSQVGTGGADEKLFF
j_call: TRBJ1-1; d_call: NA; cdr3_length: 12; clone_size: NA; v_call: TRBV25-1; cdr3_nt: TGTGCCAGCAGTGAATCGAGAACTGAAGCTTTCTTT; cdr3_aa: CASSESRTEAFF
j_call: TRBJ1-2; d_call: NA; cdr3_length: 18; clone_size: NA; v_call: TRBV25-1; cdr3_nt: TGTGCCAGCAGTGAATCACTTTCGGGCCGGACAGAAAGGAGGGGCTACACCTTC; cdr3_aa: CASSESLSGRTERRGYTF
j_call: TRBJ2-6; d_call: NA; cdr3_length: 16; clone_size: NA; v_call: TRBV6-2/TRBV6-3; cdr3_nt: TGTGCCAGCAGTTTCGGACACCGCTCTGGGGCCAACGTCCTGACTTTC; cdr3_aa: CASSFGHRSGANVLTF
j_call: TRBJ2-2; d_call: TRBD1; cdr3_length: 17; clone_size: NA; v_call: TRBV5-6; cdr3_nt: TGTGCCAGCAGCCCCGGACAGGGGGCGTTTTACACCGGGGAGCTGTTTTTT; cdr3_aa: CASSPGQGAFYTGELFF
j_call: TRBJ2-1; d_call: TRBD1; cdr3_length: 16; clone_size: NA; v_call: TRBV11-2; cdr3_nt: TGTGCCAGCAGCCGACCTGGGACAGGGAGTTACAATGAGCAGTTCTTC; cdr3_aa: CASSRPGTGSYNEQFF
j_call: TRBJ1-2; d_call: TRBD1; cdr3_length: 13; clone_size: NA; v_call: TRBV28; cdr3_nt: TGTGCCAGCAGTCAGGGGGCGCAGTATGGCTACACCTTC; cdr3_aa: CASSQGAQYGYTF
j_call: TRBJ2-1; d_call: TRBD2; cdr3_length: 15; clone_size: NA; v_call: TRBV7-2; cdr3_nt: TGTGCCAGCAGCTTAGGGGGCACTAGCGGGGGTAGTAAGTTCTTC; cdr3_aa: CASSLGGTSGGSKFF
j_call: TRBJ2-1; d_call: TRBD2; cdr3_length: 16; clone_size: NA; v_call: TRBV19; cdr3_nt: TGTGCCAGTAGTACCCTACTAGCGGGAACCTACAATGAGCAGTTCTTC; cdr3_aa: CASSTLLAGTYNEQFF
j_call: TRBJ1-2; d_call: TRBD1; cdr3_length: 13; clone_size: NA; v_call: TRBV19; cdr3_nt: TGTGCCAGTAGTGAGGACAGGGGTCGAGGCTACACCTTC; cdr3_aa: CASSEDRGRGYTF
j_call: TRBJ2-1; d_call: NA; cdr3_length: 15; clone_size: NA; v_call: TRBV4-3; cdr3_nt: TGCGCCAGCAGCCGGGACTCGAGCTCCTACAATGAGCAGTTCTTC; cdr3_aa: CASSRDSSSYNEQFF
j_call: TRBJ2-7; d_call: NA; cdr3_length: 18; clone_size: NA; v_call: TRBV21-1; cdr3_nt: TGTGCCAGCAGCAAGCGACAGGGAATCTTTCCTTTACTGCGGGAGCAGTACTTC; cdr3_aa: CASSKRQGIFPLLREQYF
j_call: TRBJ1-1; d_call: TRBD1; cdr3_length: 13; clone_size: NA; v_call: TRBV5-6; cdr3_nt: TGTGCCAGCAGGTGGACAGGCAACACTGAAGCTTTCTTT; cdr3_aa: CASRWTGNTEAFF
j_call: TRBJ1-5; d_call: TRBD1; cdr3_length: 14; clone_size: few; v_call: TRBV6-5; cdr3_nt: TGTGCCAGCATACAGGGGGTTGGCAATCAGCCCCAGCATTTT; cdr3_aa: CASIQGVGNQPQHF
j_call: TRBJ1-2; d_call: NA; cdr3_length: 13; clone_size: NA; v_call: TRBV7-2; cdr3_nt: TGTGCCAGCAGCTTTGGGAGGGGGGATGGCTACACCTTC; cdr3_aa: CASSFGRGDGYTF
j_call: TRBJ1-4; d_call: TRBD1; cdr3_length: 14; clone_size: few; v_call: TRBV3-1/TRBV3-2; cdr3_nt: TGTGCCAGCACCCACGGGACAGACGATCGAAAACTGTTTTTT; cdr3_aa: CASTHGTDDRKLFF
j_call: TRBJ1-2; d_call: TRBD1; cdr3_length: 13; clone_size: NA; v_call: TRBV7-3; cdr3_nt: TGTGCCAGCAGCACGACAGGGGGATTCGGCTACACCTTC; cdr3_aa: CASSTTGGFGYTF
j_call: TRBJ2-7; d_call: TRBD2; cdr3_length: 16; clone_size: NA; v_call: TRBV4-3; cdr3_nt: TGCGCCAGCAGCCAAGGACTAGCGGATAGCTCCTACGAGCAGTACTTC; cdr3_aa: CASSQGLADSSYEQYF
j_call: TRBJ2-7; d_call: NA; cdr3_length: 15; clone_size: once; v_call: TRBV28; cdr3_nt: TGTGCCAGCAGTTTACCCGGGACGGGAGCCTACGAGCAGTACTTC; cdr3_aa: CASSLPGTGAYEQYF
j_call: TRBJ2-2; d_call: NA; cdr3_length: 18; clone_size: NA; v_call: TRBV7-6; cdr3_nt: TGTGCCAGCAGCTTAAATGTCTGGCTAGCGTCGAACACCGGGGAGCTGTTTTTT; cdr3_aa: CASSLNVWLASNTGELFF
j_call: TRBJ1-6; d_call: NA; cdr3_length: 17; clone_size: once; v_call: TRBV18; cdr3_nt: TGTGCCAGCTCACCACGGAGTACAGGATACTATAATTCACCCCTCCACTTT; cdr3_aa: CASSPRSTGYYNSPLHF
j_call: TRBJ2-7; d_call: NA; cdr3_length: 15; clone_size: NA; v_call: TRBV27; cdr3_nt: TGTGCCAGCAGTTTAATTGGCAGAACCCTCTACGAGCAGTACTTC; cdr3_aa: CASSLIGRTLYEQYF
j_call: TRBJ2-7; d_call: NA; cdr3_length: 12; clone_size: NA; v_call: TRBV3-1/TRBV3-2; cdr3_nt: TGTGCCAGCAGCCAAGTCAGCTACGAGCAGTACTTC; cdr3_aa: CASSQVSYEQYF
j_call: TRBJ1-2; d_call: NA; cdr3_length: 15; clone_size: NA; v_call: TRBV5-1; cdr3_nt: TGCGCCAGCAGGGACAACATGGGGCCCCTGTATGGCTACACCTTC; cdr3_aa: CASRDNMGPLYGYTF
j_call: TRBJ2-1; d_call: TRBD2; cdr3_length: 15; clone_size: NA; v_call: TRBV7-2; cdr3_nt: TGTGCCAGCAGCTCCTCTAGCGGGAGTTCAAATGAGCAGTTCTTC; cdr3_aa: CASSSSSGSSNEQFF
j_call: TRBJ2-5; d_call: NA; cdr3_length: 13; clone_size: NA; v_call: TRBV6-5; cdr3_nt: TGTGCCATTTCGAGAAGTTACCAAGAGACCCAGTACTTC; cdr3_aa: CAISRSYQETQYF
j_call: TRBJ1-6; d_call: NA; cdr3_length: 14; clone_size: NA; v_call: TRBV28; cdr3_nt: TGTGCCAGCAGTTTTTGGGGGCATAATTCACCCCTCCACTTT; cdr3_aa: CASSFWGHNSPLHF
j_call: TRBJ2-1; d_call: NA; cdr3_length: 16; clone_size: NA; v_call: TRBV7-2; cdr3_nt: TGTGCCAGCAGCTACTTAGGTGGGAGGAGCTACAATGAGCAGTTCTTC; cdr3_aa: CASSYLGGRSYNEQFF
j_call: TRBJ1-5; d_call: NA; cdr3_length: 14; clone_size: NA; v_call: TRBV6-5; cdr3_nt: TGTGCCAGCAGCCCAGGGGATAGCAATCAGCCCCAGCATTTT; cdr3_aa: CASSPGDSNQPQHF
j_call: TRBJ2-7; d_call: NA; cdr3_length: 13; clone_size: NA; v_call: TRBV12-3/TRBV12-4; cdr3_nt: TGTGCCAGCAGTCGTGGGGACTCCGGCGAGCAGTACTTC; cdr3_aa: CASSRGDSGEQYF
j_call: TRBJ2-7; d_call: NA; cdr3_length: 11; clone_size: NA; v_call: TRBV3-1/TRBV3-2; cdr3_nt: TGTGCCAGCAGCCTCTATAGCGAGCAGTACTTC; cdr3_aa: CASSLYSEQYF
j_call: TRBJ1-3; d_call: NA; cdr3_length: 14; clone_size: NA; v_call: TRBV9; cdr3_nt: TGTGCCACTAGTCCCGGGACAATAGGAAACACCATATATTTT; cdr3_aa: CATSPGTIGNTIYF
j_call: TRBJ2-3; d_call: TRBD1; cdr3_length: 15; clone_size: few; v_call: TRBV5-1; cdr3_nt: TGCGCCAGCAGCTCCGGACAGGGGGCCGCAGATACGCAGTATTTT; cdr3_aa: CASSSGQGAADTQYF
j_call: TRBJ2-7; d_call: TRBD1; cdr3_length: 15; clone_size: NA; v_call: TRBV29-1; cdr3_nt: TGCAGCGTTAAAGATAAGCCGGGACAGGGGGACGAGCAGTACTTC; cdr3_aa: CSVKDKPGQGDEQYF
j_call: TRBJ2-3; d_call: TRBD2; cdr3_length: 17; clone_size: NA; v_call: TRBV6-2/TRBV6-3; cdr3_nt: TGTGCCAGCAGTGGCCAATCGGGACTAGCGGCCCAAGATACGCAGTATTTT; cdr3_aa: CASSGQSGLAAQDTQYF